This T cell receptor beta chain comes out of a study of response to subunit inactivated influenza vaccine. A single record per CDR3 protein comes from TCRdb applying MiXCR to the RT-PCR reads. The sample consists of approximately 530,000 distinct CDR3 sequences, around 8% of them appearing once. CDR1 and CDR2 from the germline V gene are SGHTA and FQGNSA. The V end lost 5 bases, the J end lost 2 bases, and 11 bases lay between the germline ends. The CDR3 covers 14 residues. About this clonotype itself: Its antigen is not known.

The study, taken as a whole, reports: There was a suggestion from the authors that each seasonal influenza vaccination recruits few new T cells.

This clonotype was sampled from a man between 50 and 69 years old who received an inactivated influenza vaccine. Sequencing was performed on PBMCs from blood, taken roughly 24 months after vaccination. This rearrangement joins TRBV7-2 to TRBJ2-3, with a tentative D call TRBD2 (6 bases). As DNA, the CDR3 is TGTGCCAGCAGCCGGGACTGGGACACAGATACGCAGTATTTT. This translates into CASSRDWDTDTQYF.